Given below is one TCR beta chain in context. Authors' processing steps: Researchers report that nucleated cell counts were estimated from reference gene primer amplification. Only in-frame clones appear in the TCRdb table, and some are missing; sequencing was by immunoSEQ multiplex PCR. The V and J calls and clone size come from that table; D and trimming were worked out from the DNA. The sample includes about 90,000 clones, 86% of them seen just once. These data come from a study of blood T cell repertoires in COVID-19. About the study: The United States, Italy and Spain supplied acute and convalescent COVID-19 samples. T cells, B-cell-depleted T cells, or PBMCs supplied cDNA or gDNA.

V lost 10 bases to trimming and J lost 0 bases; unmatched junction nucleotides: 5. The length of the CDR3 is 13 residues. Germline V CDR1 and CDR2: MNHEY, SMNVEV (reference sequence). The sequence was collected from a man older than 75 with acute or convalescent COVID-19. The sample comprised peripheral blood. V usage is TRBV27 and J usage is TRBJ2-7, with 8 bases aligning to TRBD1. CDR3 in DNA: TGTGCCACCCGGACAGGGTTCTCCTACGAGCAGTACTTC. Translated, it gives CATRTGFSYEQYF.